The rows below give T cell receptor beta chains drawn from one sample of a study of blood T cell repertoires in COVID-19. Measured with immunoSEQ multiplex PCR; TCRdb has only the in-frame clones, and not every one. Of nearly 85,000 clones in the sample, about four fifths were seen once. The sample comprised peripheral blood. The receptor set was obtained from a woman aged 60-75 years with acute or convalescent COVID-19. CDR3s include the opening cysteine and the closing phenylalanine or tryptophan. D genes are given only for firm matches. Clone size, where shown, is once, few, many, or a class for clones that have expanded.

size	V	D	J	CDR3	DNA
NA	TRBV2	NA	TRBJ2-2	CASSEASSYIGELFF	TGTGCCAGCAGTGAAGCGAGTAGCTACATCGGGGAGCTGTTTTTT
NA	TRBV12-3/TRBV12-4	NA	TRBJ1-2	CASSFSQNYGYTF	TGTGCCAGCAGTTTCTCGCAGAACTATGGCTACACCTTC
NA	TRBV28	TRBD1	TRBJ1-2	CASSSPPGQGNYGYTF	TGTGCCAGCAGTTCTCCTCCGGGACAGGGTAACTATGGCTACACCTTC
NA	TRBV5-1	NA	TRBJ1-5	CASSLGQINQPQHF	TGCGCCAGCAGCTTGGGGCAGATCAATCAGCCCCAGCATTTT
few	TRBV10-2	NA	TRBJ2-2	CASSGRFNTGELFF	TGCGCCAGCAGTGGTAGATTCAACACCGGGGAGCTGTTTTTT
few	TRBV5-1	NA	TRBJ2-1	CASTPGLQWSSYNEQFF	TGCGCCAGCACCCCCGGCCTCCAATGGAGCTCCTACAATGAGCAGTTCTTC
few	TRBV4-2	NA	TRBJ1-1	CASSQNQFEAFF	TGTGCCAGCAGCCAAAACCAGTTTGAAGCTTTCTTT
NA	TRBV29-1	TRBD1	TRBJ2-3	CSVRDRGLTDTQYF	TGCAGCGTCAGGGACAGGGGTTTGACAGATACGCAGTATTTT
NA	TRBV7-9	TRBD1	TRBJ1-4	CASSLVTGGTEKLFF	TGTGCCAGCAGCTTAGTCACAGGGGGCACTGAAAAACTGTTTTTT
NA	TRBV5-5	TRBD1	TRBJ2-5	CASSLEGAETQYF	TGTGCCAGCAGCTTGGAGGGGGCAGAGACCCAGTACTTC
NA	TRBV7-8	NA	TRBJ1-2	CASSSPAGALNYGYTF	TGTGCCAGCAGCTCCCCTGCAGGGGCATTGAACTATGGCTACACCTTC
NA	TRBV11-3	TRBD2	TRBJ2-5	CASSLGGMEEPREGETQYF	TGTGCCAGCAGCTTAGGGGGCATGGAAGAGCCCCGGGAGGGAGAGACCCAGTACTTC
NA	TRBV14	TRBD1	TRBJ1-2	CASSPLGDRGGYGYTF	TGTGCCAGCAGCCCCCTTGGGGACAGGGGAGGCTATGGCTACACCTTC
NA	TRBV24-1	TRBD1	TRBJ1-5	CATSALRTGQGNQPQHF	TGTGCCACCAGTGCCCTTAGAACGGGACAGGGGAATCAGCCCCAGCATTTT
NA	TRBV11-2	TRBD1	TRBJ2-3	CASSLEIGQGYGAQYF	TGTGCCAGCAGCTTAGAGATCGGACAGGGCTACGGGGCGCAGTATTTT
NA	TRBV10-3	NA	TRBJ1-5	CAISESQGSQPQHF	TGTGCCATCAGTGAGTCCCAGGGTTCTCAGCCCCAGCATTTT
NA	TRBV7-6	NA	TRBJ2-2	CASSLAQPSQGSGELFF	TGTGCCAGCAGCTTAGCCCAGCCTTCACAGGGTTCCGGGGAGCTGTTTTTT
NA	TRBV9	NA	TRBJ2-1	CACDKTIESNEQFF	TGTGCCTGCGACAAGACAATAGAGAGTAATGAGCAGTTCTTC
NA	TRBV5-8	TRBD1	TRBJ2-3	CASSLGTGVPDTQYF	TGTGCCAGCAGCTTGGGGACAGGGGTCCCAGATACGCAGTATTTT
NA	TRBV19	TRBD1	TRBJ2-6	CASRPTGVSSGANVLTF	TGTGCCAGTCGCCCGACAGGGGTTTCCTCTGGGGCCAACGTCCTGACTTTC
NA	TRBV11-2	TRBD1	TRBJ1-4	CASSRGGTEATNEKLFF	TGTGCCAGCAGCCGGGGCGGGACAGAAGCAACTAATGAAAAACTGTTTTTT
NA	TRBV19	TRBD2	TRBJ2-1	CASRSGGGSHEQFF	TGTGCCAGTAGATCCGGGGGGGGGTCCCATGAGCAGTTCTTC
NA	TRBV6-6	TRBD1	TRBJ1-2	CASSYETGGDYGYTF	TGTGCCAGCAGTTACGAGACAGGGGGGGACTATGGCTACACCTTC
NA	TRBV5-1	TRBD2	TRBJ2-1	CASSLDPSGKGEQFF	TGCGCCAGCAGCTTGGACCCTAGCGGGAAAGGTGAGCAGTTCTTC
NA	TRBV15	TRBD1	TRBJ1-1	CATSRGKDRGNTEAFF	TGTGCCACCAGCAGAGGTAAGGACAGGGGAAACACTGAAGCTTTCTTT
NA	TRBV6-5	NA	TRBJ1-5	CASSPNPNSNQPQHF	TGTGCCAGCAGCCCCAATCCTAATAGCAATCAGCCCCAGCATTTT
NA	TRBV5-1	NA	TRBJ1-4	CASSLGGSEGTKRKLFF	TGCGCCAGCAGCTTGGGGGGGTCCGAGGGGACTAAGCGGAAACTGTTTTTT
NA	TRBV5-5	TRBD1	TRBJ1-6	CASSTTWTGTDSPLHF	TGTGCCAGCAGTACCACCTGGACAGGGACAGATTCACCCCTCCACTTT
NA	TRBV11-1	TRBD2	TRBJ2-3	CASSPTSGSLNTQYF	TGTGCCAGCAGCCCGACTAGCGGGAGTTTGAATACGCAGTATTTT
once	TRBV27	TRBD2	TRBJ2-5	CASRPSGSQDTQYF	TGTGCCAGCAGACCTAGCGGGAGCCAAGATACCCAGTACTTC
NA	TRBV7-8	TRBD1	TRBJ2-1	CASTRAGGYNEQFF	TGTGCCAGCACTCGGGCAGGGGGCTACAATGAGCAGTTCTTC
NA	TRBV7-2	TRBD1	TRBJ1-2	CASSLPVGRGLIRGYTF	TGTGCCAGCAGCTTACCGGTGGGCAGGGGGCTAATTCGTGGCTACACCTTC
NA	TRBV6-6	TRBD1	TRBJ2-7	CASSRQGARDEQYF	TGTGCCAGCAGTCGACAGGGGGCGCGAGACGAGCAGTACTTC
NA	TRBV10-2	NA	TRBJ1-3	CASIATVSSGNTIYF	TGCGCCAGCATCGCGACAGTCAGCTCTGGAAACACCATATATTTT
NA	TRBV11-2	TRBD1	TRBJ1-1	CASSPDRGTEAFF	TGTGCCAGCAGCCCGGACAGGGGTACTGAAGCTTTCTTT
NA	TRBV6-5	TRBD1	TRBJ1-1	CASSYWTGTEAFF	TGTGCCAGCAGTTATTGGACAGGGACTGAAGCTTTCTTT
NA	TRBV11-3	NA	TRBJ2-4	CASSLKNIQYF	TGTGCCAGCAGCCTCAAAAACATTCAGTACTTC